This TCR beta chain was identified in a study of blood T cell repertoires in COVID-19 (TCRdb year 2020). For the study in its entirety: The collaborator samples originated in the United States, Italy and Spain and spanned the acute and convalescent phases of COVID-19. The prospective study material was composed of cDNA or gDNA derived from T cells, B-cell-depleted T cells, or PBMCs. Subjects who had been exposed to COVID-19, were actively infected with it, or had recovered from it provided the deeply sampled blood TCRbeta repertoires that made up the dataset. The repertoires were released in a freely available public database meant as a resource for research on the immune response to SARS-CoV-2. Samples were obtained from the ongoing ImmuneRACE study (first 160 participants) and from over 1,000 subjects provided by 6 global collaborators. Nearly every sample came with metadata listing a de-identified subject ID, COVID-19 status, age in years and sex. Where available, HLA class I and class II types were obtained from metadata supplied by the sample provider rather than from assay-based typing. Broad study findings and their caveats: How much clinical and demographic metadata was included differed by source and by participant, and the metadata was provided uncurated.

Enrolling through a virtual design, the prospective study's participants ranged in age from about 18 to 89 years and lived across 24 United States geographic areas. In the prospective study, cohorts were assigned on the basis of participant-reported clinical history obtained from a screening survey and a study questionnaire. ImmuneRACE Cohort 3 recovered participants were defined by two consecutive negative NP/OP PCR tests, healthcare professional clearance, or symptom resolution. Each participant in the prospective study had whole blood, serum and a nasopharyngeal or oropharyngeal swab collected by mobile phlebotomists. Additional blood draws and questionnaires over an approximately 2-month period could optionally be provided by prospective study participants. Prospective study blood samples were shipped either frozen or at room temperature before DNA extraction. The immunoSEQ Assay, a bias-controlled multiplex PCR, was used to amplify TCRbeta CDR3 regions from genomic DNA. The authors' analysis ran thus. Nucleated cell counts per sample were estimated from amplification of reference gene primers within the assay. To quantify the absolute abundance of each unique TCRbeta CDR3 rearrangement, sequence reads were collapsed and filtered. For each sample, productive Simpson clonality was calculated as the square root of Simpson's diversity index over productive rearrangements. TCRdb's version of the immuneACCESS table is confined to in-frame rearrangements and falls short of the full clone set. An unresolved V gene accounts for under half of the shortfall where checked; the remainder is of unknown origin. V, J and clone size derive from that table, while D and trimming were established from the DNA sequence. A total of 250,000 to 350,000 clones appear in this sample, around 85% of them only once. The ten largest clones add up to roughly 4% of the sample.

From cysteine to phenylalanine, the CDR3 is 13 amino acids long. The only DNA kept is the CDR3, 39 bases in frame from the first base. V and J are truncated by 6 bases and 6 bases respectively, leaving an intervening sequence of 12 bases. Turning to this clone: Its antigen remains unidentified. Nothing much larger sits one base from this clone, and base qualities are not available.

In this chain, TRBV12-3 or TRBV12-4 is recombined with TRBJ2-1, with the D gene call left open. The sequenced material came from PBMCs or T cells enriched from blood (not recorded which). The clonotype comes from a woman under 40 who had recovered from COVID-19. The CDR3: CASSPYQANEQFF. The bases read TGTGCCAGCAGCCCGTACCAGGCCAATGAGCAGTTCTTC.